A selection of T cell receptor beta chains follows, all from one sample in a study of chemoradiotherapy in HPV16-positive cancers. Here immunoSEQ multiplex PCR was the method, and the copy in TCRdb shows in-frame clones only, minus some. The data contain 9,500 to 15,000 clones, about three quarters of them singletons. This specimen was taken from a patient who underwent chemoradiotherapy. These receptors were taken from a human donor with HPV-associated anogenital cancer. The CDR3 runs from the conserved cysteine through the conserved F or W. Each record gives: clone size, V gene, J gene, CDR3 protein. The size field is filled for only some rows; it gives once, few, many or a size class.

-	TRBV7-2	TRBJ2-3	CASSLGQITDTQYF
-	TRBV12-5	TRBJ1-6	CASGLSSSPLHF
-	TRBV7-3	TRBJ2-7	CASSFHREDEQYF
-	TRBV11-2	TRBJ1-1	CASSPVRGNTEAFF
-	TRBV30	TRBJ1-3	CAWTARGLGGNTIYF
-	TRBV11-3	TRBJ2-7	CASSREGDLGEQYF
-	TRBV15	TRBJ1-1	CATSRDSANRQGGTEAFF
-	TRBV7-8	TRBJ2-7	CASSRGQTYEQYF
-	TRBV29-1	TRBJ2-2	CSVWDTYTGELFF
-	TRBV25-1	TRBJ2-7	CASRAGTSYEQYF
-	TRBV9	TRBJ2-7	CASSEGGTVHSYEQYF
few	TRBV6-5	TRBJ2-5	CASSRSYGETQYF
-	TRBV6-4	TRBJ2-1	CASSDSLAGGNEQFF
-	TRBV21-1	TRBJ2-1	CASSNFTGKIHNEQFF
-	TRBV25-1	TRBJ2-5	CASSEGSGGRKTQYF
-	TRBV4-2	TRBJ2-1	CASSQEETSSYNEQFF
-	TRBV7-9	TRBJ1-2	CASSTTGLGGYTF
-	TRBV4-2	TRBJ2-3	CASSQEHTDTQYF
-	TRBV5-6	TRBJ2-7	CASSFLITSGAYEQYF
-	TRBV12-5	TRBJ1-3	CASGDGRSGNTIYF
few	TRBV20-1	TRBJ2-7	CSASSQYEQYF
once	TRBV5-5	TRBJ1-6	CASSLRAGGFNSPLHF
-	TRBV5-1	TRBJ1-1	CASSLAATGNTEAFF
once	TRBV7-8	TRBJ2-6	CASSLGQGRISGANVLTF
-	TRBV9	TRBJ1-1	CASSVGGETTEAFF
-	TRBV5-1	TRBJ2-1	CASSLGPWYNEQFF
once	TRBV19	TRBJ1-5	CASSQQGGQPQHF
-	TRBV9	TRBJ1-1	CASSGLEGLGMNTEAFF
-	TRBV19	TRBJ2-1	CASKDSGTRHEQFF
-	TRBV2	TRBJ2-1	CASSGQGNEQFF
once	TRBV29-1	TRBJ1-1	CSVTNRDNKGEAFF
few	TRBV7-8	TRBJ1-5	CASSWYLNQPQHF
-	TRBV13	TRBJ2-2	CASSLWLNRGRATGELFF
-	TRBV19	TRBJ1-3	CASHGGEAGNTIYF
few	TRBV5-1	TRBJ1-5	CASSLGTGQPQHF
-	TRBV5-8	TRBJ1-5	CASSLFRGGNQPQHF
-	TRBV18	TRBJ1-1	CASSPRTGRSGNTEAFF
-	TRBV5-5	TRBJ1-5	CASSLGDSRNQPQHF
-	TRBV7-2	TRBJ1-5	CASSLDGTPQPQHF
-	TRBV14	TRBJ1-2	CASSQGSTAYGYTF
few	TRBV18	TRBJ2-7	CASSPRTGPLRQGRYEQYF
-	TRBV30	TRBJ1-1	CAWEKAAGTEAFF
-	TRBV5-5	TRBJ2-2	CASSSTGTSKAGELFF
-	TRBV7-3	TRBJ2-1	CASSLFSGGAGEQFF
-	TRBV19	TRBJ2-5	CASSILNRGETQYF
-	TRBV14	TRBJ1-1	CASSHLGRGNTEAFF
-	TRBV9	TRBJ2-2	CASEWGGELFF
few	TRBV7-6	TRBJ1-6	CASSSQGGSPLHF
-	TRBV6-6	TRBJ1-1	CASSYADGVGAFF
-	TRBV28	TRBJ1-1	CASSLSGGRAFF
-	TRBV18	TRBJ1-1	CASSTTGATIGEAFF
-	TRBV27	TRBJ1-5	CASSFLRPGQYSNQPQHF
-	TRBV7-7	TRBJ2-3	CASSLASGQGTDTQYF